This T cell receptor beta chain was captured by sequencing in a study of blood T cell repertoires in COVID-19. Study members were between about 18 and 100 years old and lived in some 26 US regions. Authors' analysis steps: Amplified reference gene primers provided the basis for estimating nucleated cell counts. Data came from immunoSEQ multiplex PCR; TCRdb stores just in-frame clones and leaves some out. D and trimming come from the DNA, and the V and J calls and clone size come from that table. The table shows about 260,000 clones, with around 86% occurring only once. With 6 bases clipped from V and 5 bases from J, the junction kept 8 bases outside the gene matches. Germline CDR1 and CDR2: SQVTM and ANQGSEA. The CDR3 contains 13 residues.

The TCR comes from a woman between 45 and 65 years old who had recovered from COVID-19. Sequenced input: PBMCs or T cells enriched from blood (not recorded which). V gene TRBV29-1 combines with J gene TRBJ1-1, with 8 bases matching TRBD1. This chain's CDR3 is CSVWGQVGTEAFF. For the CDR3, the DNA is TGCAGCGTGTGGGGACAGGTCGGGACTGAAGCTTTCTTT.